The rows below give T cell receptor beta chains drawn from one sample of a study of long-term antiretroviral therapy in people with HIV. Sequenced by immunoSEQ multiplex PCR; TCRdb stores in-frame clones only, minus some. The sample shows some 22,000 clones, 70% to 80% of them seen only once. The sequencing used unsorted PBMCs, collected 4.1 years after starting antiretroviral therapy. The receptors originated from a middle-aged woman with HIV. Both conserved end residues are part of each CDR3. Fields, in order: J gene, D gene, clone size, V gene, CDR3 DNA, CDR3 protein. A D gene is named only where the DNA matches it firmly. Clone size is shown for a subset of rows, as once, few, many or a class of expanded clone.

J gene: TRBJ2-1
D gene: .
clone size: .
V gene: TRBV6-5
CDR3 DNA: TGTGCCAGCAGTAGCGAGGTTTCGGGGGGCGACGAGCAGTTCTTC
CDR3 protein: CASSSEVSGGDEQFF

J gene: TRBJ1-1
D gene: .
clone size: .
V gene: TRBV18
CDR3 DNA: TGTGCCAGCTCACCGGGCACCTACACTGAAGCTTTCTTT
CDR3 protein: CASSPGTYTEAFF

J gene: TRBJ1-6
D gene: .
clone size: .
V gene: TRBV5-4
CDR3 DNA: TGTGCCAGCAGCTTGTGGGGCGCACCCCTCCACTTT
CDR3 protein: CASSLWGAPLHF

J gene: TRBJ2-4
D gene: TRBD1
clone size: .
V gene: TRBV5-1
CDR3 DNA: TGCGCCAGCAGCTATGGACAGGGAGGTGGCAAAAACATTCAGTACTTC
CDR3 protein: CASSYGQGGGKNIQYF

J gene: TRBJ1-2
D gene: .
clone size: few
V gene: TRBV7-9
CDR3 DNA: TGTGCCAGCAGCAGTAACCAGGGTTATGGCTACACCTTC
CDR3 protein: CASSSNQGYGYTF

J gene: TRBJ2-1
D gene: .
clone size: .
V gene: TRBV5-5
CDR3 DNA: TGTGCCAGCAGCTTGGGGGGAGCCTACAATGAGCAGTTCTTC
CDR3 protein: CASSLGGAYNEQFF

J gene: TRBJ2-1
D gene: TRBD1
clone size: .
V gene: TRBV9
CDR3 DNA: TGTGCCAGCAGCGGGGACAGGGGGCAGCAGTTCTTC
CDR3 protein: CASSGDRGQQFF

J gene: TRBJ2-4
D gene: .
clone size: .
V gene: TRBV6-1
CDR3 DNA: TGTGCCAGCATTGCGCCTTGGGGAATCCAAAACATTCAGTACTTC
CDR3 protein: CASIAPWGIQNIQYF

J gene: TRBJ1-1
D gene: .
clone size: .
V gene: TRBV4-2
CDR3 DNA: TGTGCCAGCAGCCAAGTTTCAGGTGGCGATATCAGGACGACTGAAGCTTTCTTT
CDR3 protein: CASSQVSGGDIRTTEAFF

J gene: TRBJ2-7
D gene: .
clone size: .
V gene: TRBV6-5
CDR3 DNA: TGTGCCAGCAGCCTACAGTCGGGGTTCCCCTACGAGCAGTACTTC
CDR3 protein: CASSLQSGFPYEQYF

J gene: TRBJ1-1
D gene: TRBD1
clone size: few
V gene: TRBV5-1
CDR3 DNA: TGCGCCAGCAGCTTGGTGGGACAGGCGAACACTGAAGCTTTCTTT
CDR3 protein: CASSLVGQANTEAFF

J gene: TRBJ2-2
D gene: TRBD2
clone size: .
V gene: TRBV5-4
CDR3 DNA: TGTGCCAGCAGCTTTCGGGTAGCGGGAGGGCTGGGGGAGCTGTTTTTT
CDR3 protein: CASSFRVAGGLGELFF

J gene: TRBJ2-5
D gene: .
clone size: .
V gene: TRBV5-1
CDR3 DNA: TGCGCCAGCACGGGACTGAAAGAGACCCAGTACTTC
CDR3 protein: CASTGLKETQYF

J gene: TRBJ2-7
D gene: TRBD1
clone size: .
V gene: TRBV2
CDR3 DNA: TGTGCCAGCAGGGTCTTAGGACAGGGGGCTCTCGAGCAGTACTTC
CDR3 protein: CASRVLGQGALEQYF

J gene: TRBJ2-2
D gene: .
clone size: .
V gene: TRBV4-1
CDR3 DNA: TGCGCCAGCAGCCTACTTCAGAACACCGGGGAGCTGTTTTTT
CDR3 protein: CASSLLQNTGELFF

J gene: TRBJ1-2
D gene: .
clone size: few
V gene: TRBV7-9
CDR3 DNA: TGTGCCAGCAGCCCTCAACAGGATTACTATGGCTACACCTTC
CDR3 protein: CASSPQQDYYGYTF

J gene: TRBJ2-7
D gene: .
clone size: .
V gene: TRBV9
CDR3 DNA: TGTGCCAGCAGCTTAGACGGACTACGTAAACACTTC
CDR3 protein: CASSLDGLRKHF

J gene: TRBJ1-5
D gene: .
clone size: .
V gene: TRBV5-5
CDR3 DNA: TGTGCCAGCGGATATAGCAATCAGCCCCAGCATTTT
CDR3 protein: CASGYSNQPQHF

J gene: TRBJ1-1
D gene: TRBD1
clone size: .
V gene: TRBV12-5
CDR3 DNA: TGTGCTAGTGGTTCGCCAGGGGGCGCCTACACTGAAGCTTTCTTT
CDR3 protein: CASGSPGGAYTEAFF

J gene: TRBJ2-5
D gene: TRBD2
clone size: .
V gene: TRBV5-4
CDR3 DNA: TGTGCCAGCAGCCCGGGACTAGCCGCCGAAGAGACCCAGTACTTC
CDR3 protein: CASSPGLAAEETQYF

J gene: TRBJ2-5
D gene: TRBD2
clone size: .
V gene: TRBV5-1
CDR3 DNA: TGCGCCAGCAGCTTGGGGCTAGCGGGAGTCGGGGAGACCCAGTACTTC
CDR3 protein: CASSLGLAGVGETQYF

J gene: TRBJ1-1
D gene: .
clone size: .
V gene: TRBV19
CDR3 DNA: TGTGCCAGTAATCAGCCACAGGGGAACACTGAAGCTTTCTTT
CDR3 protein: CASNQPQGNTEAFF

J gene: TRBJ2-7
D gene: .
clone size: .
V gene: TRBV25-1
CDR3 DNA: TGTGCCAGCAGTGAAGGGGCGGGCGAGCAGTACTTC
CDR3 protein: CASSEGAGEQYF

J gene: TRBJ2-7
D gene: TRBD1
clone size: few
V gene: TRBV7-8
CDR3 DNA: TGTGCCAGCAGGGAGCTAGGGCAGGGGGCCTCCTACGAGCAGTACTTC
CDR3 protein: CASRELGQGASYEQYF

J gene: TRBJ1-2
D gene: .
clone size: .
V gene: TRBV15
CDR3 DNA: TGTGCCACCAGCAGAGACAGGATCGGCTACACCTTC
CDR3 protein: CATSRDRIGYTF

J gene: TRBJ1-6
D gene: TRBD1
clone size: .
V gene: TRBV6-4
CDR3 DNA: TGTGCCAGCAGTGTCGACAGGGATTCACCCCTCCACTTT
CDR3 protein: CASSVDRDSPLHF

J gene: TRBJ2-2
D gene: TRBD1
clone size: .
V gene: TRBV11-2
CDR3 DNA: TGTGCCAGCAGCACGATACAGGGGGCCGACACCGGGGAGCTGTTTTTT
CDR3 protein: CASSTIQGADTGELFF

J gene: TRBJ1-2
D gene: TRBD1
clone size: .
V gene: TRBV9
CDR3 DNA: TGTGCCAGCAGGCCAGGGGGTTACTATGGCTACACCTTC
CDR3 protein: CASRPGGYYGYTF

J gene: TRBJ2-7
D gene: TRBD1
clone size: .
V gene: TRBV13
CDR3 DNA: TGTGCCAGCAGCTTCCTACGACAGACAGGGTCCTACGAGCAGTACTTC
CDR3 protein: CASSFLRQTGSYEQYF

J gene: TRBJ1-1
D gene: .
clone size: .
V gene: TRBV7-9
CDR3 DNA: TGTGCCAGCAGCTTCCTCCCTAGCGACACTGAAGCTTTCTTT
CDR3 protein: CASSFLPSDTEAFF

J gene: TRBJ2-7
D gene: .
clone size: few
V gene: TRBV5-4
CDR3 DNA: TGTGCCAGCAGCTTGGGAGGGGCCGGTTACGAGCAGTACTTC
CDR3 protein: CASSLGGAGYEQYF

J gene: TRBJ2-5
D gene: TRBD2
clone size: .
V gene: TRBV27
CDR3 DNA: TGTGCCAGCAGTCCGGTAGCGGGATTAGGGACCCAGTACTTC
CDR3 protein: CASSPVAGLGTQYF

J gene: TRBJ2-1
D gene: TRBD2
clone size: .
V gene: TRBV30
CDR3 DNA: TGTGCCTGGAGTGTGACTAGCGCCCCCCAGTTCTTC
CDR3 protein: CAWSVTSAPQFF

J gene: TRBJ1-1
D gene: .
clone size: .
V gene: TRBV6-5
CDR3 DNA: TGTGCCAGCAACAGACAAGCGGGGGCCACTGAAGCTTTCTTT
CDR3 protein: CASNRQAGATEAFF

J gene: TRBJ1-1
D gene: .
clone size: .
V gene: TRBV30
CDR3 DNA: TGTGCCTGGAGGATCGGCAGGGTGAACACTGAAGCTTTCTTT
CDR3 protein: CAWRIGRVNTEAFF

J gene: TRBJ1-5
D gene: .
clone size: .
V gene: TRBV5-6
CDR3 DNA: TGTGCCAGCAGCTTGGGTAGCAATCAGCCCCAGCATTTT
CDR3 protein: CASSLGSNQPQHF

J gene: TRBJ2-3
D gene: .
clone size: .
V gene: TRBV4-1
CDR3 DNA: TGCGCCAGCAGCCAAGATAATCCCCGGGAGTTCTCAGATACGCAGTATTTT
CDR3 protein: CASSQDNPREFSDTQYF

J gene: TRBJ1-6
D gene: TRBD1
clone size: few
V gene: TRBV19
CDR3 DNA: TGTGCCAGTGTTGAGGGACAGGGGAATTCACCCCTCCACTTT
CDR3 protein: CASVEGQGNSPLHF

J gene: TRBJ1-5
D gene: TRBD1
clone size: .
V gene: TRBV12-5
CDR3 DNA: TGTGCTAGTGGTTTGGGGGACAGCCAGCCCCAGCATTTT
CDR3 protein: CASGLGDSQPQHF

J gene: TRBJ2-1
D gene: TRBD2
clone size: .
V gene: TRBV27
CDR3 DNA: TGTGCCAGCAGTTTATGGGTCAGCGGGAGGGCCAAAGAGCAGTTCTTC
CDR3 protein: CASSLWVSGRAKEQFF

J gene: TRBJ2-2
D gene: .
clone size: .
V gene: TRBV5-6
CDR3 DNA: TGTGCCAGCACCCGGGCAGGGGAGCTGTTTTTT
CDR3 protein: CASTRAGELFF

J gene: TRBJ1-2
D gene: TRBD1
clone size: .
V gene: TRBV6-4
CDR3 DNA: TGTGCCAGCAGTCCCGGGACAGTTAACTATGGCTACACCTTC
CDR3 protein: CASSPGTVNYGYTF

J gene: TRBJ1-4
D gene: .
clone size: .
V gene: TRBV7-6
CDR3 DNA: TGTGCCAGCAGCCCTTCGGTGGAGGGCACTTGGGAAAAACTGTTTTTT
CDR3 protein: CASSPSVEGTWEKLFF

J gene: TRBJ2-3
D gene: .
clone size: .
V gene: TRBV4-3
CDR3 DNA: TGCGCCAGCAGCCTACGTCCCCGCACCGAATACACAGATACGCAGTATTTT
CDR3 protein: CASSLRPRTEYTDTQYF

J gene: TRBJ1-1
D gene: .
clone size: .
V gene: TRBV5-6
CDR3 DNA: TGTGCCAGCAGCTTGGCAGCAGGGATGAACACTGAAGCTTTCTTT
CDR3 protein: CASSLAAGMNTEAFF

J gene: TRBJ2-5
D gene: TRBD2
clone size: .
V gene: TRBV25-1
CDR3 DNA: TGTGCCAGCAGTAGTCTAGCGGGAGAGTCCCAAGAGACCCAGTACTTC
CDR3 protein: CASSSLAGESQETQYF

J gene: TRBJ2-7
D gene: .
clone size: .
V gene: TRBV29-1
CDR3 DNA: TGCAGCGCTGAAGACGGGCTAACTTACGAGCAGTACTTC
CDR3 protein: CSAEDGLTYEQYF

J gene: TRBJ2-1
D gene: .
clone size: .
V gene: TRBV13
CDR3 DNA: TGTGCCAGCAGCTTAGTACCCGTTAATGAGCAGTTCTTC
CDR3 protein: CASSLVPVNEQFF

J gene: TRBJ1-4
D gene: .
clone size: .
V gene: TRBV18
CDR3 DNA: TGTGCCAGCTCACCGGGGGCAGATGAAAAACTGTTTTTT
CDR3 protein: CASSPGADEKLFF

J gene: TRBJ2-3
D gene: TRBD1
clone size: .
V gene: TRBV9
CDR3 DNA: TGTGCCAGCAGCGTGACAGGGAGCACAGATACGCAGTATTTT
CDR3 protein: CASSVTGSTDTQYF

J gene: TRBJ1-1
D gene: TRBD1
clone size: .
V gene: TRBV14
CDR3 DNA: TGTGCCAGCAGCCAAGATTTCCAGTTCCGAGACAGGGGAGGAACTGAAGCTTTCTTT
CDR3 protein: CASSQDFQFRDRGGTEAFF

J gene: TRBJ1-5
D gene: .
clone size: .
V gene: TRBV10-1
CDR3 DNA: TGCGCCAGCAGTGAGACCGGACTTAATCAGCCCCAGCATTTT
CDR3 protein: CASSETGLNQPQHF

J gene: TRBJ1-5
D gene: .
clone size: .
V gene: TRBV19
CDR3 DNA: TGTGCCAGTAGTATAAGTGGCCTGCGGCAGCCCCAGCATTTT
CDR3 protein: CASSISGLRQPQHF